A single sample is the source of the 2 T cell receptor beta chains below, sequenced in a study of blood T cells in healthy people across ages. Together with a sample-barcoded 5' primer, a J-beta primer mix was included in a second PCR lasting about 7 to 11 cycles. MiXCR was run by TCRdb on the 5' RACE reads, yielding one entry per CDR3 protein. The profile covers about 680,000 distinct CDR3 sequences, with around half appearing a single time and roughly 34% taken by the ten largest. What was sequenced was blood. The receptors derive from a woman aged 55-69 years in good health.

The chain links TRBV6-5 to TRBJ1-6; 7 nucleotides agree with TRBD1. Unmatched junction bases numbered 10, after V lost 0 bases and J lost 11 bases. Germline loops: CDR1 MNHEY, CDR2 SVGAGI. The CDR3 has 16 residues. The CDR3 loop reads CASSYSGQALRAPLHF. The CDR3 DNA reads TGTGCCAGCAGTTACTCCGGACAGGCTCTCAGAGCACCCCTCCACTTT.

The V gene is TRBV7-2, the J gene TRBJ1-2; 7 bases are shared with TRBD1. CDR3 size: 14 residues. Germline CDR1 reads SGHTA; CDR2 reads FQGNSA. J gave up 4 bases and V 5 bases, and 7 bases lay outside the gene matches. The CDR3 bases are TGTGCCAGCAGCCAGGGACGGACAGGCTATGGCTACACCTTC. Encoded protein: CASSQGRTGYGYTF.